Each of the 18 T cell receptor beta chains below was sequenced from the same sample in a study of blood T cell repertoires in COVID-19. This table comes from immunoSEQ multiplex PCR, and its TCRdb copy is limited to in-frame clones, with some not included. The repertoire includes some 200,000 clones, roughly 80% of them detected once, and 12% sits in the top ten. Sequencing input: PBMCs or T cells enriched from blood (not recorded which). These TCRs come from a man aged 35 to 55 who had recovered from COVID-19.

This clone was picked up one time. The chain carries TRBV2 and TRBJ1-5; 9 bases line up with TRBD1. This CDR3 has 14 amino acids. V shed 4 bases and J 7 bases; nucleotides not matched to a gene: 5. Germline V lookup: CDR1 SNHLY, CDR2 FYNNEI. This CDR3 is CASSGGQGLQPQHF. The CDR3 coding sequence is TGTGCCAGCAGTGGGGGACAGGGATTACAGCCCCAGCATTTT.

This chain links TRBV21-1 with TRBJ2-3; the D call in the table, TRBD1, was not verified against the DNA. TRBV21-1 is shown as a pseudogene. This CDR3 is 21 amino acids long. The CDR3 DNA sequence: TGTGCCAGCAGCAAATATCCAACCCCGAACCCCGGGACAGGGGGCACAGATACGCAGTATTTT. The encoded protein is CASSKYPTPNPGTGGTDTQYF.

This clone was seen a single time. The J gene is TRBJ1-2, the V gene TRBV6-5; D is unresolved. This CDR3 is 14 amino acids long. Germline V gene sequence: CDR1 MNHEY, CDR2 SVGAGI. V lost 6 bases, J lost 5 bases, and 16 bases lay in between. CDR3 protein: CASSDFGGRYGYTF. CDR3 in DNA: TGTGCCAGCAGCGATTTTGGAGGAAGATATGGCTACACCTTC.

The chain combines TRBV15 with TRBJ2-7; perhaps TRBD2 as D (5 bases). Germline V gives CDR1 LNHNV, CDR2 YYDKDF (reference sequence). V lost 4 bases and J lost 4, with 14 bases in between. The CDR3 has 14 residues. CDR3 in amino acids: CATSKSMLAYEQYF. In DNA, the CDR3 is TGTGCCACCAGCAAATCTATGTTAGCGTACGAGCAGTACTTC.

This chain connects TRBV10-3 to TRBJ2-3; the match to TRBD1 covers 9 bases. CDR3 length: 15 amino acids. V lost 6 bases, J lost 4 bases, and 8 bases stayed unmatched. CDR1 ENHRY and CDR2 SYGVKD come from the germline V gene. The CDR3: CAIRKTGGGADTQYF. The CDR3 DNA follows: TGTGCCATCAGGAAGACAGGGGGTGGAGCAGATACGCAGTATTTT.

This clone was picked up a small number of times. This rearrangement joins TRBV11-2 to TRBJ2-1; D is possibly TRBD2 (7 bases). The CDR3 extends over 19 amino acids. CDR1 SGHAT and CDR2 FQNNGV come from the germline V gene. V gave up 4 bases and J gave up 0 bases, with 22 bases separating them. Here the CDR3 DNA reads TGTGCCAGCAGCTCTCCCGGGGGGCCCCTACCCCCCTCCTACAATGAGCAGTTCTTC. This sequence encodes CASSSPGGPLPPSYNEQFF.

The CDR3 is CASKRGSGSSYYNEQFF. The CDR3 nucleotides are TGTGCCAGTAAGAGGGGGAGCGGGAGTTCTTACTACAATGAGCAGTTCTTC. The chain carries TRBV19 and TRBJ2-1; 8 nucleotides line up with TRBD2. J gave up 3 bases and V 7 bases, and 14 bases lay outside the gene matches. This CDR3 has 17 residues. CDR1 LNHDA and CDR2 SQIVND come from the germline V gene (reference sequence). The complete variable domain, with remaining parts taken from reference TRBV19 and TRBJ2-1, reads DGGITQSPKYLFRKEGQNVTLSCEQNLNHDAMYWYRQDPGQGLRLIYYSQIVNDFQKGDIAEGYSVSREKKESFPLTVTSAQKNPTAFYLCASKRGSGSSYYNEQFFGPGTRLTVL.

The chain has TRBV4-1 and TRBJ1-5, with a weak D call TRBD1 (5 bases). V lost 5 bases and J 2 bases, leaving 16 bases between the germline ends. The CDR3 sequence is 16 residues long. Germline V gene sequence: CDR1 MGHRA, CDR2 YSYEKL. This chain's CDR3 is CASSVLAVGGNQPQHF. DNA of the CDR3: TGCGCCAGCAGCGTCTTAGCGGTAGGGGGCAATCAGCCCCAGCATTTT.

The gene calls are TRBV20-1 and TRBJ2-1; D might be TRBD1 (7 bases). Germline assignment: CDR1 DFQATT and CDR2 SNEGSKA (reference sequence). CDR3 length equals 15 residues. V gave up 3 bases and J gave up 6 bases, with 18 bases separating them. The CDR3 DNA is TGCAGTGCTAGTGTTCAGTACAGGGGAGGCAATGAGCAGTTCTTC. Translating it yields CSASVQYRGGNEQFF.

The genes are TRBV19 and TRBJ1-2, with a possible D match to TRBD1 (6 bases). Germline loops: CDR1 LNHDA, CDR2 SQIVND (reference sequence). CDR3 size: 15 residues. Trimming left V 5 bases short and J 2 bases short, with 15 bases between. The CDR3 sequence: CASSAQGASNYGYTF. CDR3 in DNA: TGTGCCAGTAGTGCACAGGGAGCTTCAAACTATGGCTACACCTTC.

V is TRBV10-3 and J is TRBJ2-1; TRBD2 aligns across 9 bases. With V trimmed by 7 bases and J by 6 bases, 7 bases remained unmatched. Germline assignment: CDR1 ENHRY and CDR2 SYGVKD. The CDR3 totals 14 residues. The CDR3 region has the DNA TGTGCCATCACGCCGACTAGCGGCTCCAATGAGCAGTTCTTC. Amino acid sequence: CAITPTSGSNEQFF.

J is TRBJ2-7 and V is TRBV19; 10 nucleotides align to TRBD1. With V trimmed by 6 bases and J by 3 bases, 11 bases remained unmatched. In germline, CDR1 is LNHDA, CDR2 SQIVND (reference sequence). There are 16 residues in the CDR3. The CDR3 is CASRDSKTGGGYEQYF. For the CDR3, the DNA is TGTGCCAGTAGAGACTCTAAGACAGGGGGCGGCTACGAGCAGTACTTC.

The chain carries TRBV15 and TRBJ2-1; TRBD2 agrees at 9 bases. The CDR3 contains 15 residues. The germline gives CDR1 LNHNV, CDR2 YYDKDF (reference sequence). V was pared by 0 bases and J by 9 bases, with 6 bases of the junction left unmatched. The CDR3 is CATSRDQAGGGEQFF. The CDR3 DNA follows: TGTGCCACCAGCAGAGATCAGGCGGGAGGGGGTGAGCAGTTCTTC. Combining the CDR3 with reference TRBV15 and TRBJ2-1 gives the whole variable domain DAMVIQNPRYQVTQFGKPVTLSCSQTLNHNVMYWYQQKSSQAPKLLFHYYDKDFNNEADTPDNFQSRRPNTSFCFLDIRSPGLGDTAMYLCATSRDQAGGGEQFFGPGTRLTVL.

V gene TRBV24-1 combines with J gene TRBJ2-1, with 9 bases fitting TRBD1. The CDR3 is made up of 16 amino acids. CDR1 KGHDR and CDR2 SFDVKD come from the germline V gene. J lost 4 bases, V lost 4 bases, and 7 bases had no gene match. CDR3 DNA sequence: TGTGCCACCAGTGAAACCGGGACAGGGACTTACAATGAGCAGTTCTTC. Translating it yields CATSETGTGTYNEQFF.

The rearrangement joins TRBV28 to TRBJ1-2; 7 positions agree with TRBD1. The germline V gene has CDR1 MDHEN and CDR2 SYDVKM. This CDR3 region has 16 residues. V was clipped by 4 bases and J by 2 bases; unmatched bases: 10. The CDR3 loop is CASSSGRQGRNYGYTF. The CDR3 DNA reads as TGTGCCAGCAGTTCAGGGAGACAGGGACGCAACTATGGCTACACCTTC.

DNA for the CDR3: TGTGCCAGCAGCTTAGGCGGACTGGCGCAAGAGACCCAGTACTTC. Protein: CASSLGGLAQETQYF. The rearrangement uses TRBV7-8 and TRBJ2-5, with a possible D match to TRBD2 (5 bases). Per the germline V gene, CDR1 is SGHVS and CDR2 is FQNEAQ. There are 15 residues in the CDR3. Trimming took 1 base from V and 2 from J, leaving 11 bases between them. Combining the CDR3 with reference TRBV7-8 and TRBJ2-5 gives the whole variable domain GAGVSQSPRYKVAKRGQDVALRCDPISGHVSLFWYQQALGQGPEFLTYFQNEAQLDKSGLPSDRFFAERPEGSVSTLKIQRTQQEDSAVYLCASSLGGLAQETQYFGPGTRLLVL.

This clone was found once. This chain uses TRBV28 with TRBJ2-7; D possibly corresponds to TRBD2 (5 bases). The CDR3 length is 13 residues. Germline V gene lookup returns CDR1 MDHEN and CDR2 SYDVKM. The ends were cut back, 3 bases at V and 5 bases at J, with 11 bases in the middle. The CDR3 bases are TGTGCCAGCAGTTTGGGTGAGGGAAACGAGCAGTACTTC. Protein: CASSLGEGNEQYF.

The chain has TRBV7-2 and TRBJ1-4; 7 nucleotides match TRBD1. The CDR3 spans 16 residues. Germline CDR1 reads SGHTA; CDR2 reads FQGNSA. J gave up 3 bases and V 0 bases, and 4 bases lay outside the gene matches. The CDR3 spells CASSLAGGASNEKLFF. DNA of the CDR3: TGTGCCAGCAGCTTAGCAGGGGGCGCGTCTAATGAAAAACTGTTTTTT.